A selection of T cell receptor beta chains follows, all from one sample in a study of T cell repertoires in cytomegalovirus infection. TCRdb redid the calling of the reads with MiXCR, one entry per CDR3 protein. The data contain about 500,000 distinct CDR3 sequences, 33% of them singletons. Their antigens are not known. The input for sequencing was cultured PBMCs, taken from culture after CMV antigen stimulation. These TCRs come from a human donor in good health (CMV status not recorded). Some clones in this sample may be carry-over from other donors' samples. Both conserved end residues are part of each CDR3. D genes are given only for firm matches. Where a row states a size, it is once, few, many or the class of an expanded clone; other rows omit it.

J gene,V gene,clone size,D gene,CDR3 DNA,CDR3 protein
TRBJ2-3,TRBV7-8,few,NA,TGTGCCAGCAGCTTAGGGAGGGGTAGCGGAGCCTCCATTTATACGCAGTATTTT,CASSLGRGSGASIYTQYF
TRBJ1-1,TRBV6-2/TRBV6-3,NA,NA,TGTGCCAGCAGTCTCCTACCCTGGACAGCATCTGAAGCTTTCTTT,CASSLLPWTASEAFF
TRBJ1-5,TRBV6-2/TRBV6-3,NA,TRBD1,TGTGCCAGCAGCAAAGACAGGGGACCGCCTAGCAATCAGCCCCAGCATTTT,CASSKDRGPPSNQPQHF
TRBJ1-5,TRBV7-8,many,TRBD1,TGTGCCAGCAGCTTAGAGGGGGCACTGGCGAATCAGCCCCAGCATTTT,CASSLEGALANQPQHF
TRBJ2-1,TRBV6-8,NA,TRBD2,TGTGCCAGCAGGGGCATACTAGCGGGAGGGAGGAATGAGCAGTTCTTC,CASRGILAGGRNEQFF
TRBJ2-4,TRBV6-5,NA,NA,TGTGCCAGCAGTTACAACAGGGATCAGACTCAGTACTTC,CASSYNRDQTQYF
TRBJ2-2,TRBV20-1,few,NA,TGCAGTGCTAGGGTTTGGGCGGGACGAATTCCCTCGAACACCGGGGAGCTGTTTTTT,CSARVWAGRIPSNTGELFF
TRBJ2-4,TRBV19,NA,TRBD2,TGTGCCAGTAGTTCCCCGTCGGGGACTAGCGCCAAAAACATTCAGTACTTC,CASSSPSGTSAKNIQYF
TRBJ2-5,TRBV20-1,NA,TRBD2,TGCAGTGCTAGAAATGGTAGCGGGAGGGTGGACGAGACCCAGTACTTC,CSARNGSGRVDETQYF
TRBJ2-7,TRBV10-3,few,TRBD2,TGTGCCATCAGTGAGTCTAAAGGACTAGTAATCGCCTACGAGCAGTACTTC,CAISESKGLVIAYEQYF
TRBJ2-1,TRBV29-1,NA,TRBD2,TGCAGCGTGACTTCGGGACTAGCGGGACCTCCGGATTCAGTCTTC,CSVTSGLAGPPDSVF
TRBJ1-2,TRBV6-5,NA,NA,TGTGCCAGCAGTCTCATGAAAGGCCCCTATGGCTACACCTTC,CASSLMKGPYGYTF
TRBJ2-1,TRBV19,NA,NA,TGTGCCAGCAAACCGGGACCTTCGCTGGGTGAGCAGTTCTTC,CASKPGPSLGEQFF
TRBJ2-5,TRBV20-1,NA,NA,TGCAGTGCTAGATGGGGGGAGACCCAGTACTTC,CSARWGETQYF
TRBJ2-1,TRBV19,NA,NA,TGTGCCAGTAGTACCTGGGGCTACAATGAGCAGTTCTTC,CASSTWGYNEQFF
TRBJ2-3,TRBV27,few,NA,TGTGCCAGCAGTTTCAAGGATCCTCGAGATACGCAGTATTTT,CASSFKDPRDTQYF
TRBJ1-5,TRBV7-9,NA,NA,TGTGCCAGCAGTCCCGCCCACGAACATCAGCCCCAGCATTTT,CASSPAHEHQPQHF
TRBJ2-1,TRBV4-3,NA,TRBD2,TGCGCCAGCAGCCAAGGCTTTCTGTCGACTAGCGGGGGCAATGAGCAGTTCTTC,CASSQGFLSTSGGNEQFF
TRBJ2-7,TRBV7-6,NA,NA,TGTGCCAGCAGCCCACCCGGAGCAGACTCCTACGAGCAGTACTTC,CASSPPGADSYEQYF
TRBJ2-5,TRBV7-9,NA,NA,TGTGCCAGCAGCTTAGCGGAACTTCGGAAGACCCAGTACTTC,CASSLAELRKTQYF
TRBJ2-5,TRBV12-3/TRBV12-4,few,NA,TGTGCCAGCAGTTTAAATTTGTGGGAGGACCGCCACTTC,CASSLNLWEDRHF
TRBJ1-1,TRBV29-1,few,NA,TGCAGCGCTTCGAACACTGAAGCTTTCTTT,CSASNTEAFF
TRBJ2-1,TRBV28,once,TRBD2,TGTGCCAGTAGCGGGAGGGCGTTACATGAGCAGTTCTTC,CASSGRALHEQFF
TRBJ2-1,TRBV25-1,NA,TRBD2,TGTGCCAGCAGTGAATGGTCCCCCGGGACTAGTCCCAATGAGCAGTTCTTC,CASSEWSPGTSPNEQFF
TRBJ1-2,TRBV4-1,NA,NA,TGCGCCAGCAGCCAGCCCAGGACAAGAGCTAACTATGGCTACACCTTC,CASSQPRTRANYGYTF
TRBJ2-3,TRBV9,NA,NA,NA,CASSVALGTPKKYF
TRBJ2-7,TRBV28,NA,TRBD2,TGTGCCAGCAGTCCCGTCGGGGATTTTGGCGGGAGTCTTTACGAGCAGTACTTC,CASSPVGDFGGSLYEQYF
TRBJ1-5,TRBV29-1,NA,NA,TGCAGCGTTGTTACAGGGTGGAATCAGCCCCAGCATTTT,CSVVTGWNQPQHF
TRBJ1-1,TRBV6-6,NA,NA,TGTGCCAGCAATCAACAAGCGTCTTCAGGTGAAGCTTTCTTT,CASNQQASSGEAFF
TRBJ1-2,TRBV4-1,NA,TRBD1,TGCGCCAGCAGCCAAGCAGGGACAGCCTTCTATGGCTACACCTTC,CASSQAGTAFYGYTF
TRBJ1-2,TRBV7-2,many,NA,TGTGCCAGCAGCTTAATAAATATCGGGGGCTACACCTTC,CASSLINIGGYTF
TRBJ2-1,TRBV24-1,once,NA,TGTGCCACGTCTACGTCGGCTAGCCGAAATGAGCAGTTCTTC,CATSTSASRNEQFF
TRBJ2-2,TRBV6-2/TRBV6-3,NA,NA,TGTGCCAGCAGTGGCCAAAACACCGGGGAGCTGTTTTTT,CASSGQNTGELFF
TRBJ2-3,TRBV19,few,NA,TGTGCCAGTAGTATGTCCTTCACCTCAGATACGCAGTATTTT,CASSMSFTSDTQYF
TRBJ2-1,TRBV12-3/TRBV12-4,NA,TRBD2,TGTGCCAGCAGTTTCGCTTTGACTAGCAACAATGAGCAGTTCTTC,CASSFALTSNNEQFF
TRBJ2-3,TRBV27,NA,TRBD2,TGTGCCACTCTCGCCGGGACTATAAAAGCAGATACGCAGTATTTT,CATLAGTIKADTQYF
TRBJ1-5,TRBV7-2,many,NA,TGTGCCAGCAGCTTATTTCCCCAGCCCCAGCATTTT,CASSLFPQPQHF
TRBJ2-2,TRBV6-1,once,TRBD2,TGTGCCAGCAGTGAACTAGCGGTCACCGGGGAGCTGTTTTTT,CASSELAVTGELFF
TRBJ2-4,TRBV12-3/TRBV12-4,NA,NA,TGTGCCAGCAGTTCAGCGGAAACCAAAAACATTCAGTACTTC,CASSSAETKNIQYF
TRBJ2-7,TRBV7-2,many,NA,TGTGCCAGCAGCTTAGGGGTCGCTTACTACGAGCAGTACTTC,CASSLGVAYYEQYF
TRBJ1-4,TRBV29-1,NA,NA,TGCAGCGCAGGAAAAAATGAAAAACTGTTTTTT,CSAGKNEKLFF
TRBJ1-4,TRBV3-1,NA,NA,TGTGCCAGCAGCCAATTCCTTCCCGGGTCAGCAACTAATGAAAAACTGTTTTTT,CASSQFLPGSATNEKLFF
TRBJ2-7,TRBV28,NA,TRBD2,TGTGCCAGCAGTTTCGACCCCCGAGGGCGGGAGGTTCGGTACGAGCAGTACTTC,CASSFDPRGREVRYEQYF
TRBJ2-1,TRBV5-6,NA,TRBD2,TGTGCCAGCAGCTTGGGACCTAGCGGGAGCTACTCCTACAATGAGCAGTTCTTC,CASSLGPSGSYSYNEQFF
TRBJ2-2,TRBV4-1,few,TRBD2,TGCGCCAGCAGCCAAGTATGGGCGGGAGGGGCAACCGGGGAGCTGTTTTTT,CASSQVWAGGATGELFF
TRBJ2-5,TRBV19,few,NA,TGTGCCAGTAGTATTACCAGGGCGGGTGAGACCCAGTACTTC,CASSITRAGETQYF
TRBJ1-5,TRBV6-1,NA,NA,TGTGCCAGCAGTCCCATTGGGGGGAGCAATCAGCCCCAGCATTTT,CASSPIGGSNQPQHF
TRBJ2-7,TRBV4-3,many,NA,TGTGCCAGCAGCCAACGGACTGGTTCTTACGAGCAGTACTTC,CASSQRTGSYEQYF
TRBJ1-1,TRBV28,few,NA,TGTGCCAGCAGTCCGCTGGGGGGCGTAGGCACTGAAGCTTTCTTT,CASSPLGGVGTEAFF
TRBJ1-1,TRBV12-3/TRBV12-4,few,NA,TGTGCCAGCAGACCTTTTGATGCGGGGAACACTGAAGCTTTCTTT,CASRPFDAGNTEAFF
TRBJ2-2,TRBV7-2,few,NA,TGTGCCAGCAGCTTAGTTCCTTTGGCAGGGGCCAACACCGGGGAGCTGTTTTTT,CASSLVPLAGANTGELFF
TRBJ2-5,TRBV7-9,few,NA,TGTGCCAGCAGCTTTCCACTAGGGGGGCAAGAGACCCAGTACTTC,CASSFPLGGQETQYF
TRBJ2-3,TRBV24-1,few,TRBD2,TGTGCCACCACCAGCCCTATGGGGACTAGCGGGAGGCCTACAGATACGCAGTATTTT,CATTSPMGTSGRPTDTQYF